Below are 4 T cell receptor beta chains sequenced from a single sample in a study of blood T cell repertoires in COVID-19. Libraries were prepared by immunoSEQ multiplex PCR; TCRdb keeps only in-frame clonotypes and omits some of them. The top ten clones hold approximately 3% of a sample with more than 350,000 clones, about 90% of them seen once. Sequences were obtained from peripheral blood. The receptors were gathered from a young woman with COVID-19, enrolled during active disease.

The rearrangement links TRBV7-2 to TRBJ2-7; 12 nucleotides line up with TRBD2. Germline V gene sequence: CDR1 SGHTA, CDR2 FQGNSA. After removal of 8 bases from V and 2 bases from J, the junction contained 4 bases not matched to a gene. This CDR3 has 14 residues. CDR3 protein: CASGLAGGPYEQYV. CDR3 coding DNA: TGTGCCAGCGGCCTAGCGGGAGGGCCCTACGAGCAGTACGTC.

This sequence joins TRBV6-2 or TRBV6-3 and TRBJ1-1; possible D gene TRBD1, 6 bases. This CDR3 is 13 amino acids long. Germline V CDR1 and CDR2: MNHEY, SVGEGT. V was pared by 4 bases and J by 6 bases, with 12 bases between. CDR3 protein: CASSLGAWAEAFF. The CDR3 DNA follows: TGTGCCAGCAGTTTGGGGGCCTGGGCTGAAGCTTTCTTT.

This chain connects TRBV3-1 (or the pseudogene TRBV3-2) to TRBJ2-2; TRBD1 might be the D (5 bases). This CDR3 is 16 amino acids long. Trimming took off 1 base at V and 5 bases at J, with 14 bases between the two ends. The germline gives CDR1 LGHDT, CDR2 YNNKEL (reference sequence). CDR3 coding DNA: TGTGCCAGCAGCCAAGTCGTTGGACATATAACCGGGGAGCTGTTTTTT. Translating gives CASSQVVGHITGELFF.

In its sample, this clone was seen a few times. V gene TRBV5-6 combines with J gene TRBJ1-3; D gene uncertain. CDR3 length: 14 amino acids. Germline values: CDR1 SGHDT, CDR2 YYEEEE. V was clipped by 4 bases and J by 7 bases, with 15 bases between them. The CDR3 is CASSPYSIRNTIYF. Written as DNA, the CDR3 is TGTGCCAGCAGCCCCTACTCGATTCGTAACACCATATATTTT.